One and the same sample provided the 2 T cell receptor beta chains below, sequenced in a study of radiotherapy plus CTLA-4 blockade in lung cancer. The method was immunoSEQ multiplex PCR; TCRdb's version includes in-frame clones alone and lacks a portion of them. The sample contains around 49,000 clones, roughly 81% of which appear only once. This sample comprised peripheral blood, obtained from a patient treated with radiotherapy plus ipilimumab. These receptors all stem from a human donor with non-small cell lung cancer whose response to radiotherapy plus ipilimumab could not be evaluated.

This chain uses TRBV9 with TRBJ2-3; 7 bases line up with TRBD2. The CDR3 spans 16 residues. Germline loops: CDR1 SGDLS, CDR2 YYNGEE. V was clipped by 0 bases and J by 2 bases; unmatched bases: 6. In DNA form, the CDR3 reads TGTGCCAGCAGCGTAGTTGGGGGAGGGTACACAGATACGCAGTATTTT. It codes for CASSVVGGGYTDTQYF.

The gene calls are TRBV14 and TRBJ2-7, with a tentative D call TRBD1 (6 bases). This CDR3 is built from 13 residues. Germline CDR1 and CDR2: SGHDN and FVKESK. V lost 3 bases and J lost 3, with 9 bases in between. The CDR3 loop is CASSQNRDYEQYF. In nucleotides, the CDR3 is TGTGCCAGCAGCCAGAACAGGGACTACGAGCAGTACTTC.